This T cell receptor beta chain was captured by sequencing in a study of regulatory T cells in long-lasting Graves disease. The time point: persistent/refractory GD, antithyroid drugs over 5 years with positive TRAb. The TCR library used RNA extracted from PBMCs. Findings and limits, study-wide: Whereas new patients shared 950 to 1,000 public clonotypes, persistent patients shared more, at 2,500 to 3,500.

This clonotype was counted ten times or more. The antigen is unknown. HTBI primers from iRepertoire and Arm-PCR of CDR3 regions yielded the TCR beta libraries. MiXCR was run by TCRdb on the multiplex PCR reads, yielding one entry per CDR3 protein. The sample has roughly 500,000 distinct CDR3 sequences; about 20% are singletons. CDR3 length equals 15 residues. V gave up 8 bases and J gave up 0 bases; unmatched junction bases: 8. This sample comprised peripheral blood mononuclear cells (PBMCs), obtained when the disease was refractory, from a patient treated with antithyroid drugs. This rearrangement joins TRBV12-3 or TRBV12-4 to TRBJ2-7; 9 positions agree with TRBD2. The receptor's source is a female donor with Graves disease. The CDR3: CASAGLAGLSYEQYF. CDR3 sequence (DNA): TGTGCCAGCGCGGGGCTAGCGGGACTCTCCTACGAGCAGTACTTC.